The 29 T cell receptor beta chains in this list originate from one sample, sequenced in a study of shared clonotypes between healthy human individuals. TCRdb's copy holds only in-frame clones and misses some; the assay was immunoSEQ multiplex PCR. The sample lists 2 million to 3 million clones; more than 85% were seen once. Sequenced sample: naive CD4+ T cells from PBMCs. Specified subset: CD45RA+ positively selected. The receptors shown here come from a man in his late teens or twenties in good health. Some clones in this sample may be carry-over from other donors' samples.

This clone was counted once. The J gene is TRBJ1-4, the V gene TRBV19, with unresolved D. This CDR3 is 13 amino acids long. Germline V gene sequence: CDR1 LNHDA, CDR2 SQIVND (reference sequence). With 9 bases removed from V and 8 bases from J, the gap between germline ends came to 16 bases. CDR3 sequence reads: CASRGEGTEKLFF. In DNA form, the CDR3 reads TGTGCCAGCCGGGGAGAGGGTACCGAAAAACTGTTTTTT.

This chain links TRBV15 with TRBJ2-1; 7 bases align to TRBD2. Germline trimming cut 4 bases from V and 2 bases from J; bases unmatched to any gene: 11. The CDR3 covers 17 residues. In germline, CDR1 is LNHNV, CDR2 YYDKDF (reference sequence). The CDR3 nucleotides are TGTGCCACCAGCACTTATTTACGGGAGGTGGCCTACAATGAGCAGTTCTTC. Translation gives CATSTYLREVAYNEQFF.

The chain uses TRBV28 and TRBJ1-3, with D unresolved. Trimming removed 5 bases at V and 0 bases at J, with 17 bases between. There are 17 residues in the CDR3. Per the germline V gene, CDR1 is MDHEN and CDR2 is SYDVKM. The CDR3 nucleotides read TGTGCCAGCAGTCCCCCGGGTTTACTTTCCTCTGGAAACACCATATATTTT. Its protein is CASSPPGLLSSGNTIYF.

The chain uses TRBV11-2 and TRBJ1-2; D is perhaps TRBD1 (5 bases). The CDR3 covers 13 residues. The V gene lost 4 bases and the J gene lost 2 bases, with 8 bases spanning the gap. The germline V gene encodes CDR1 SGHAT and CDR2 FQNNGV. Written as DNA, the CDR3 is TGTGCCAGCAGCTCGGACACCAACTATGGCTACACCTTC. Protein: CASSSDTNYGYTF.

The chain links TRBV7-9 to TRBJ1-2, with TRBD1 identical over 10 bases. CDR3 length equals 15 residues. Germline trimming cut 5 bases from V and 2 bases from J; bases unmatched to any gene: 5. Germline V gene data show CDR1 as SEHNR and CDR2 as FQNEAQ (reference sequence). The CDR3 bases are TGTGCCAGCAGCCCGCGGACAGGGGGGAACTATGGCTACACCTTC. It is translated as CASSPRTGGNYGYTF.

The chain recombines TRBV25-1 with TRBJ2-5; the match to TRBD1 covers 7 bases. The CDR3 has 15 residues. Germline V gives CDR1 MGHDK, CDR2 SYGVNS. V lost 4 bases, J lost 5 bases, and 10 bases stayed unmatched. CDR3 DNA: TGTGCCAGCAGTGGGGACAGAGGGGGTCAGGAGACCCAGTACTTC. Its translation: CASSGDRGGQETQYF.

The rearrangement links TRBV2 to TRBJ1-1; possibly TRBD1 for D (5 bases). The CDR3 extends over 15 amino acids. The germline CDR1 and CDR2 sequences are SNHLY and FYNNEI. With 7 bases removed from V and 2 bases from J, the gap between germline ends came to 17 bases. DNA for the CDR3: TGTGCCAGCACAAGAGGGAAGGGGTCAAACACTGAAGCTTTCTTT. Translated: CASTRGKGSNTEAFF.

Concerning this clone itself: Other nucleotide sequences from this sample produce the same CDR3. The rearrangement joins TRBV7-8 to TRBJ2-3, with 8 bases matching TRBD2. The CDR3 spans 14 residues. CDR1 and CDR2 from the germline V gene are SGHVS and FQNEAQ. After removal of 1 base from V and 3 bases from J, the junction contained 0 bases not matched to a gene. Here the CDR3 DNA reads TGTGCCAGCAGCTTAGGACTAGCGACAGATACGCAGTATTTT. Its translation is CASSLGLATDTQYF. The full variable domain, in which reference TRBV7-8 and TRBJ2-3 provide the parts outside the CDR3, is GAGVSQSPRYKVAKRGQDVALRCDPISGHVSLFWYQQALGQGPEFLTYFQNEAQLDKSGLPSDRFFAERPEGSVSTLKIQRTQQEDSAVYLCASSLGLATDTQYFGPGTRLTVL.

The chain couples TRBV21-1 to TRBJ2-7; the DNA was not compared with TRBD1, the D call given in the table. TRBV21-1 is a documented pseudogene. This CDR3 has 15 amino acids. CDR3 sequence reads: CASSPRDRGFYEQYF. For the CDR3, the DNA is TGTGCCAGCAGCCCCCGGGACAGGGGGTTCTACGAGCAGTACTTC.

The chain recombines TRBV7-3 with TRBJ2-3; D unclear. The V end lost 5 bases, the J end lost 2 bases, and 8 bases lay between the germline ends. Per germline, CDR1 SGHTA and CDR2 FQGTGA. The CDR3 is 13 amino acids. In DNA form, the CDR3 reads TGTGCCAGCAGCCTGGCATACACAGATACGCAGTATTTT. This sequence encodes CASSLAYTDTQYF.

This chain connects TRBV9 to TRBJ1-3; 8 nucleotides match TRBD1. J was trimmed by 4 bases and V by 0 bases; bases with no gene match: 9. Germline CDR1 is SGDLS and CDR2 is YYNGEE. This CDR3 is 17 amino acids long. Written as DNA, the CDR3 is TGTGCCAGCAGCGTAGCTACGCCGACAGGGGTGGGAAACACCATATATTTT. Amino acid sequence: CASSVATPTGVGNTIYF.

With respect to this clone: Additional DNA sequences in this sample encode the identical CDR3. The chain has TRBV19 and TRBJ1-1; D remains ambiguous. V gave up 4 bases and J gave up 0 bases, with 6 bases separating them. The CDR3 extends over 13 amino acids. The germline gives CDR1 LNHDA, CDR2 SQIVND (reference sequence). The chain's CDR3 is CASSTGLNTEAFF. As DNA, the CDR3 is TGTGCCAGTAGTACCGGGCTGAACACTGAAGCTTTCTTT.

This clone was detected only once. This rearrangement joins TRBV12-5 to TRBJ2-5, with D possibly being TRBD2 (6 bases). Per germline, CDR1 LGHNT and CDR2 FRNRAP. V was shortened by 0 bases and J by 5 bases, with 13 bases between the two germline ends. The CDR3 totals 15 residues. The CDR3 DNA reads as TGTGCTAGTGGTTTGGTACTGGGAGGACGGGAGACCCAGTACTTC. Its translation is CASGLVLGGRETQYF.

With respect to this clone: This same CDR3 is encoded by further DNA sequences in the sample. The V gene is TRBV28, the J gene TRBJ2-6; no clear D gene. V dropped 3 bases and J dropped 0 bases, with 3 bases sitting between them. The V gene's germline CDR1 is MDHEN and CDR2 SYDVKM. This CDR3 region has 14 residues. The CDR3 loop is CASSLRSGANVLTF. The CDR3 nucleotides read TGTGCCAGCAGTTTGCGCTCTGGGGCCAACGTCCTGACTTTC.

The chain has TRBV6-1 and TRBJ2-7; 7 bases are a match to TRBD2. CDR3 size: 14 residues. Unmatched junction bases numbered 11, after V lost 9 bases and J lost 3 bases. CDR1 and CDR2 (germline): MNHNS, SASEGT. CDR3 DNA: TGTGCCAGTAGATGGGGGACTACAAGCTACGAGCAGTACTTC. It yields the protein CASRWGTTSYEQYF.

The DNA for the CDR3 is TGTGCCAGCAGCTACGGGGGTGGTGGGGACGAGCAGTACTTC. This codes for CASSYGGGGDEQYF. V is TRBV7-2 and J is TRBJ2-7; a possible D gene is TRBD2 (6 bases). Germline assignment: CDR1 SGHTA and CDR2 FQGNSA. V lost 4 bases and J 5 bases, leaving 15 bases between the germline ends. The CDR3 has 14 amino acids.

This chain joins TRBV27 and TRBJ2-3, with 7 bases identical to TRBD2. The germline gives CDR1 MNHEY, CDR2 SMNVEV (reference sequence). The CDR3 has 18 amino acids. V lost 4 bases to trimming and J lost 4 bases; unmatched junction nucleotides: 17. The CDR3 protein is CASSSLAGTPRVPDTQYF. The DNA of the CDR3 is TGTGCCAGCAGTTCATTAGCGGGCACGCCCCGAGTCCCAGATACGCAGTATTTT.

This clone was found a few times. The chain has TRBV19 and TRBJ1-1, with D unresolved. Between the trimmed V and J ends, which lost 8 bases and 12 bases, there was a span of 19 bases. Germline loops: CDR1 LNHDA, CDR2 SQIVND (reference sequence). The CDR3 consists of 12 residues. In nucleotides, the CDR3 is TGTGCCAGTTTGACGGCAGTGGTGAGGCCTTTCTTT. Translation: CASLTAVVRPFF. Drawing the rest from reference TRBV19 and TRBJ1-1, the complete variable domain is DGGITQSPKYLFRKEGQNVTLSCEQNLNHDAMYWYRQDPGQGLRLIYYSQIVNDFQKGDIAEGYSVSREKKESFPLTVTSAQKNPTAFYLCASLTAVVRPFFGQGTRLTVV.

The chain uses TRBV7-2 and TRBJ2-7; either TRBD1 or TRBD2 may fit D (5 bases each). The CDR3 sequence is 14 residues long. The V and J ends lost 1 base and 4 bases respectively, with 11 bases between them. Germline V gives CDR1 SGHTA, CDR2 FQGNSA. The CDR3 DNA reads as TGTGCCAGCAGCTTAGTAGGGTGGGGGTACGAGCAGTACTTC. Amino acid sequence: CASSLVGWGYEQYF. The complete variable domain, with remaining parts taken from reference TRBV7-2 and TRBJ2-7, reads GAGVSQSPSNKVTEKGKDVELRCDPISGHTALYWYRQSLGQGLEFLIYFQGNSAPDKSGLPSDRFSAERTGGSVSTLTIQRTQQEDSAVYLCASSLVGWGYEQYFGPGTRLTVT.

V gene TRBV5-1 combines with J gene TRBJ1-4; no clear D. The V end was cut by 4 bases, the J end by 0 bases, with 13 bases between. The CDR3 has 16 residues. Germline values: CDR1 SGHRS, CDR2 YFSETQ. The CDR3 bases are TGCGCCAGCAGCCCCCTCGGTAGTACAACTAATGAAAAACTGTTTTTT. The encoded protein is CASSPLGSTTNEKLFF.

Comments on this clone: Other DNA sequences of this sample code for an identical CDR3. J is TRBJ2-7 and V is TRBV6-6, with 9 nucleotides matching TRBD2. The V segment lost 0 bases and the J segment 1 base; nucleotides outside the gene matches: 1. This CDR3 spans 15 amino acids. Germline V gene data show CDR1 as MNHNY and CDR2 as SVGAGI (reference sequence). CDR3 nucleotides: TGTGCCAGCAGTTACTCTAGCGGGGGATCCTACGAGCAGTACTTC. This encodes CASSYSSGGSYEQYF.

This clone was recorded once. The rearrangement links TRBV2 to TRBJ2-3; TRBD2 matches 8 bases. V lost 7 bases to trimming and J lost 2 bases; unmatched junction nucleotides: 11. The CDR3 has 16 amino acids. Germline CDR1 reads SNHLY; CDR2 reads FYNNEI. The CDR3 sequence is CASTGGLAGLTDTQYF. CDR3 nucleotides: TGTGCCAGCACTGGTGGCCTAGCGGGCCTCACAGATACGCAGTATTTT.

This clone was counted only a few times. The rearrangement uses TRBV30 and TRBJ1-2; tentative D call: TRBD1 (6 bases). The germline V gene encodes CDR1 GTSNPN and CDR2 SVGIG (reference sequence). The CDR3 loop spans 14 amino acids. Trimming shortened V by 4 bases and J by 2 bases, and 14 bases separated the two germline ends. CDR3 nucleotide sequence: TGTGCCTGGACTCCCCTAGACAGGAACTATGGCTACACCTTC. Its translation is CAWTPLDRNYGYTF.

This chain joins TRBV6-6 and TRBJ1-4; D uncertain. Germline V lookup: CDR1 MNHNY, CDR2 SVGAGI (reference sequence). Between the trimmed V and J ends, which lost 2 bases and 6 bases, there was a span of 16 bases. CDR3 length: 16 amino acids. CDR3 region: CASSYTTPRVDEKLFF. The CDR3 nucleotides are TGTGCCAGCAGTTACACGACCCCGAGGGTGGATGAAAAACTGTTTTTT.

In regard to this clone: The same CDR3 is also encoded by other DNA sequences in this sample. The chain employs TRBV7-2 and TRBJ2-2; no clear D gene. The CDR3 sequence is 14 residues long. Trimming left V 1 base short and J 5 bases short, with 8 bases between. Germline CDR1 is SGHTA and CDR2 is FQGNSA. The DNA for the CDR3 is TGTGCCAGCAGCTTAGAGGGCTCTACCGGGGAGCTGTTTTTT. Protein: CASSLEGSTGELFF. The whole variable domain, remainder taken from reference TRBV7-2 and TRBJ2-2, is GAGVSQSPSNKVTEKGKDVELRCDPISGHTALYWYRQSLGQGLEFLIYFQGNSAPDKSGLPSDRFSAERTGGSVSTLTIQRTQQEDSAVYLCASSLEGSTGELFFGEGSRLTVL.

The gene calls are TRBV5-1 and TRBJ1-4; D is undetermined. V was cut by 3 bases and J by 8 bases, with 14 bases left in between. Germline CDR1 reads SGHRS; CDR2 reads YFSETQ. The CDR3 has 14 residues. The CDR3 DNA is TGCGCCAGCAGCTCGTCGGGGTTGGGAGAAAAACTGTTTTTT. Translating gives CASSSSGLGEKLFF.

The V gene is TRBV2, the J gene TRBJ2-7, with 11 bases aligning to TRBD2. V gave up 6 bases and J gave up 1 base; unmatched junction bases: 2. In germline, CDR1 is SNHLY, CDR2 FYNNEI. The CDR3 spans 14 residues. In DNA, the CDR3 is TGTGCCAGCAGGGGACTAGCGGAGTCCTACGAGCAGTACTTC. Translating it yields CASRGLAESYEQYF.

The chain uses TRBV2 and TRBJ1-5; D may be TRBD1 (6 bases). The CDR3 runs 14 residues. V was cut by 6 bases and J by 7 bases, with 16 bases left in between. The V gene's germline CDR1 is SNHLY and CDR2 FYNNEI. The CDR3 protein is CASRGDTGYQPQHF. In nucleotides, the CDR3 is TGTGCCAGCAGGGGGGACACAGGATACCAGCCCCAGCATTTT.

The chain combines TRBV7-9 with TRBJ2-5, with 7 bases fitting TRBD1. CDR1 and CDR2 (germline): SEHNR, FQNEAQ (reference sequence). V shed 6 bases and J 5 bases; nucleotides not matched to a gene: 9. This CDR3 has 14 amino acids. Written as DNA, the CDR3 is TGTGCCAGCAGTCTGGGACAGCCTGTGGAGACCCAGTACTTC. Protein: CASSLGQPVETQYF. Drawing the rest from reference TRBV7-9 and TRBJ2-5, the complete variable domain is DTGVSQNPRHKITKRGQNVTFRCDPISEHNRLYWYRQTLGQGPEFLTYFQNEAQLEKSRLLSDRFSAERPKGSFSTLEIQRTEQGDSAMYLCASSLGQPVETQYFGPGTRLLVL.